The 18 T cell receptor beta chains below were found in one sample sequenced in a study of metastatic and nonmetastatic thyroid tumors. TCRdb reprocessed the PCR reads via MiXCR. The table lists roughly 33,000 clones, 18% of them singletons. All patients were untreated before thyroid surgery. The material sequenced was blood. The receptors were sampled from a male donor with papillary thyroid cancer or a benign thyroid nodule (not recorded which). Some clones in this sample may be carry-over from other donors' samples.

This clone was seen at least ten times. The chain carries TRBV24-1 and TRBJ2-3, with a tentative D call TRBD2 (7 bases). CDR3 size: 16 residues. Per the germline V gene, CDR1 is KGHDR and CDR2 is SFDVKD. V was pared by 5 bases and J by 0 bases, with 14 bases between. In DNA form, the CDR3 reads TGTGCCACCAGTGGGGGGGGGCGCGATAGCACAGATACGCAGTATTTT. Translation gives CATSGGGRDSTDTQYF.

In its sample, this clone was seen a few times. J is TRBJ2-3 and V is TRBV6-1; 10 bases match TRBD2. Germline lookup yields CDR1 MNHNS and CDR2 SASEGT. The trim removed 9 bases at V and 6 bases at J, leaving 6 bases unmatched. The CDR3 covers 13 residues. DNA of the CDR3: TGTGCCAGTCGTACTAGCGGGACCGATACGCAGTATTTT. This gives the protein CASRTSGTDTQYF.

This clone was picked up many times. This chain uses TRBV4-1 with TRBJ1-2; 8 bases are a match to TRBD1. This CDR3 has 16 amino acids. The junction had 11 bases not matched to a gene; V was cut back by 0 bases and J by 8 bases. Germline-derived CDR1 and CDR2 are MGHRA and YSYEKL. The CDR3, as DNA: TGCGCCAGCAGCCAAGACGGGCAGGGGGCATCTCTGGGCTACACCTTC. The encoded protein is CASSQDGQGASLGYTF.

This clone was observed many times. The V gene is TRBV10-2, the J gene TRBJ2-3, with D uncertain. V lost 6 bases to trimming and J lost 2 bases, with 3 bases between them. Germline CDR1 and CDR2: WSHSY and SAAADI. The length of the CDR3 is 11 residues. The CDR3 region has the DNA TGCGCCAGCAGCACCACAGATACGCAGTATTTT. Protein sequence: CASSTTDTQYF.

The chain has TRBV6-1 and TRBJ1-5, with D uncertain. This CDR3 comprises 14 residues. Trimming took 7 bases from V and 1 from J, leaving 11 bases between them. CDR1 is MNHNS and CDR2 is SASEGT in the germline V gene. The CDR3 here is CASISGWSNQPQHF. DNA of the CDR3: TGTGCCAGCATAAGTGGGTGGAGCAATCAGCCCCAGCATTTT.

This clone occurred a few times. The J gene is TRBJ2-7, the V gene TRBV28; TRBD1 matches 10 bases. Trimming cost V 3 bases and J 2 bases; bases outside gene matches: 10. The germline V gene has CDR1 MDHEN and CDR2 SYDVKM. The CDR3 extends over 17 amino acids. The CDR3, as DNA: TGTGCCAGCAGTTTCCGAATCCGGGACAGGGGCCCCTACGAGCAGTACTTC. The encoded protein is CASSFRIRDRGPYEQYF. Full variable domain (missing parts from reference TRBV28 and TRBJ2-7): DVKVTQSSRYLVKRTGEKVFLECVQDMDHENMFWYRQDPGLGLRLIYFSYDVKMKEKGDIPEGYSVSREKKERFSLILESASTNQTSMYLCASSFRIRDRGPYEQYFGPGTRLTVT.

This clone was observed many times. CDR3 sequence reads: CASSLGSGRANNEKLFF. CDR3 nucleotides: TGTGCCAGCAGCTTGGGTTCCGGCCGGGCAAATAATGAAAAACTGTTTTTT. This rearrangement joins TRBV5-5 to TRBJ1-4; D gene ambiguous. CDR3 length: 17 residues. Trimming took 0 bases from V and 4 from J, leaving 16 bases between them. Germline values: CDR1 SGHKS, CDR2 YYEKEE (reference sequence). Full variable domain (missing parts from reference TRBV5-5 and TRBJ1-4): DAGVTQSPTHLIKTRGQQVTLRCSPISGHKSVSWYQQVLGQGPQFIFQYYEKEERGRGNFPDRFSARQFPNYSSELNVNALLLGDSALYLCASSLGSGRANNEKLFFGSGTQLSVL.

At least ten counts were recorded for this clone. Here the CDR3 reads CASSSNRDRRPEAFF. The CDR3 nucleotides are TGTGCCAGTAGTTCCAATAGGGACAGGAGGCCTGAAGCTTTCTTT. This sequence joins TRBV19 and TRBJ1-1, with 8 bases matching TRBD1. CDR1 is LNHDA, CDR2 SQIVND, per germline (reference sequence). V trimming: 5 bases; J trimming: 6 bases; junction bases outside the gene matches: 11. The CDR3 extends over 15 amino acids.

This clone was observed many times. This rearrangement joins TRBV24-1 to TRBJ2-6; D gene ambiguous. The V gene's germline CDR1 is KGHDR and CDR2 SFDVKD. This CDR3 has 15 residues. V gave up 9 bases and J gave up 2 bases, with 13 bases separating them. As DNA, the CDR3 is TGTGCCACCTCAACACGAGGCCCTGGGGCCAACGTCCTGACTTTC. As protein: CATSTRGPGANVLTF.

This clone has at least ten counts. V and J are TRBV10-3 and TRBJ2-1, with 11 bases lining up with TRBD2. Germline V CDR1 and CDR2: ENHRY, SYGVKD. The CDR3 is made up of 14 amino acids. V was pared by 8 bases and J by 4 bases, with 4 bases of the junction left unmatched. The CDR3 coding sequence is TGTGCCATCGCGACTAGCGGGGTTTACAATGAGCAGTTCTTC. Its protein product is CAIATSGVYNEQFF.

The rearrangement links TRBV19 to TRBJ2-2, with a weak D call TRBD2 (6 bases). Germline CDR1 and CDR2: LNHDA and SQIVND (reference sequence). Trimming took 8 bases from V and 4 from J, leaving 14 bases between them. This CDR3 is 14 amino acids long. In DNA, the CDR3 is TGTGCCAGTCTTCCCTCGCGGGGCACCGGGGAGCTGTTTTTT. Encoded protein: CASLPSRGTGELFF. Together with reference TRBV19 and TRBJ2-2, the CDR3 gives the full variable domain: DGGITQSPKYLFRKEGQNVTLSCEQNLNHDAMYWYRQDPGQGLRLIYYSQIVNDFQKGDIAEGYSVSREKKESFPLTVTSAQKNPTAFYLCASLPSRGTGELFFGEGSRLTVL.

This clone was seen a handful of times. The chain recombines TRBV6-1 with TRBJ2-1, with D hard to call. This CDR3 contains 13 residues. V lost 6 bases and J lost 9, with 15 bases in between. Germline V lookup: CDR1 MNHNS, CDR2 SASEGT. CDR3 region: CASRLHPRGEQFF. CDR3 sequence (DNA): TGTGCCAGCAGGCTCCACCCTAGAGGTGAGCAGTTCTTC.

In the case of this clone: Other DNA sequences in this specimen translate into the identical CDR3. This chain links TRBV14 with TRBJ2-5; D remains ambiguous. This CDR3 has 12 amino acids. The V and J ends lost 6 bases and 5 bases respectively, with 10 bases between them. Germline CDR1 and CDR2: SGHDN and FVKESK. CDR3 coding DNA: TGTGCCAGCAGTCCTAAGGGCGAGACCCAGTACTTC. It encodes CASSPKGETQYF.

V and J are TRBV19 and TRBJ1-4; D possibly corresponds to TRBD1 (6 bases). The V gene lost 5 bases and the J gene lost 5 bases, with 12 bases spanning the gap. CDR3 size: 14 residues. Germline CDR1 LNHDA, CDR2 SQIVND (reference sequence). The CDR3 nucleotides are TGTGCCAGTAGTCCCCGGACAGTGAATGAAAAACTGTTTTTT. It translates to CASSPRTVNEKLFF.

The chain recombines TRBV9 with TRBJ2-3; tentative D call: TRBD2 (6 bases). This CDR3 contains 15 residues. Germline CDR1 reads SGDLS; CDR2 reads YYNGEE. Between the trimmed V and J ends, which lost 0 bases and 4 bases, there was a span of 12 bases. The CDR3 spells CASSVVAGRSDTQYF. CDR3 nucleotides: TGTGCCAGCAGCGTAGTGGCGGGGCGATCAGATACGCAGTATTTT.

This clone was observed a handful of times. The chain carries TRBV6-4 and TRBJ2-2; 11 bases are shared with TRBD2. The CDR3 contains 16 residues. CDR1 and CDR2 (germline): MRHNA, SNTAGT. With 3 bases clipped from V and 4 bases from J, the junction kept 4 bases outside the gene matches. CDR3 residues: CASSELAGDGTGELFF. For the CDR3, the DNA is TGTGCCAGCAGTGAACTAGCGGGAGACGGCACCGGGGAGCTGTTTTTT.

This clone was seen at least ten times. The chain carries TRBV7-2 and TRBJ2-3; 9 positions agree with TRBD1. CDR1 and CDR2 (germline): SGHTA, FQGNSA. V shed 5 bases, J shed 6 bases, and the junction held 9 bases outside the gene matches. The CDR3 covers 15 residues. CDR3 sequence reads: CASSRDGQGFDTQYF. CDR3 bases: TGTGCCAGCAGCCGCGACGGACAGGGGTTTGATACGCAGTATTTT.

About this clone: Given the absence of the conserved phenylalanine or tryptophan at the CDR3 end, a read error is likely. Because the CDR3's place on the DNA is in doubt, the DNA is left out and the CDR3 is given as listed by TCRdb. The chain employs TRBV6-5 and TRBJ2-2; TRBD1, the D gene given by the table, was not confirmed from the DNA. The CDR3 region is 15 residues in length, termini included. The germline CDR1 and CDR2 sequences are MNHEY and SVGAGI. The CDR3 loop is CASSYGQGNTGEQFC.